This is a list of T cell receptor beta chains from one sample in a study of T cell repertoires in cytomegalovirus infection. These TCRs are of unknown antigen specificity. Each CDR3 protein gets one entry after TCRdb re-called the reads with MiXCR. Found here are about 770,000 distinct CDR3 sequences, roughly 28% of them singletons; the top ten hold around 13%. The sample here was cultured CD8+ T cells from PBMCs, taken from culture after CMV antigen stimulation. These receptors came from a human donor in good health (CMV status not recorded). Some clones in this sample may be carry-over from other donors' samples. CDR3s include the opening cysteine and the closing phenylalanine or tryptophan. The D gene is left open where the match is weak. Clone size is shown for a subset of rows, as once, few, many or a class of expanded clone.

v_gene	j_gene	abundance	d_gene	CDR3aa	CDR3nt
TRBV7-9	TRBJ2-2	.	TRBD1	CASSYPGGSWNTGELFF	TGTGCCAGCAGCTATCCAGGGGGCTCTTGGAACACCGGGGAGCTGTTTTTT
TRBV4-3	TRBJ1-1	.	TRBD1	CASSQDPGGRRSAEAFF	TGCGCCAGCAGCCAAGATCCAGGGGGAAGGAGAAGTGCTGAAGCTTTCTTT
TRBV7-4	TRBJ2-5	few	TRBD1	CASKGALGQETQYF	TGTGCCAGCAAGGGGGCCTTGGGGCAAGAGACCCAGTACTTC
TRBV27	TRBJ2-7	.	.	CASSNTRGPFGEQYF	TGTGCCAGCAGCAACACAAGGGGCCCATTTGGAGAGCAGTACTTC
TRBV6-6	TRBJ2-5	.	TRBD1	CASSEPDRAEETQYF	TGTGCCAGCAGTGAGCCGGACAGGGCTGAAGAGACCCAGTACTTC
TRBV7-8	TRBJ1-2	many	.	CASSLDSGHSNYGYTF	TGTGCCAGCAGCTTAGATTCAGGACACTCCAACTATGGCTACACCTTC
TRBV6-5	TRBJ1-2	.	.	CASSPWTAEGGYTF	TGTGCCAGCAGTCCTTGGACAGCGGAGGGTGGCTACACCTTC
TRBV10-3	TRBJ2-2	few	TRBD1	CAISSQGRGPTGELFF	TGTGCCATCAGCTCCCAGGGTAGGGGGCCGACCGGGGAGCTGTTTTTT
TRBV29-1	TRBJ1-2	few	TRBD1	CSVEDREGYGYTF	TGCAGCGTAGAGGACAGGGAAGGTTATGGCTACACCTTC
TRBV7-2	TRBJ1-4	few	TRBD1	CASSLTGGIGEKLFF	TGTGCCAGCAGCCTGACAGGGGGCATAGGCGAAAAACTGTTTTTT
TRBV6-2/TRBV6-3	TRBJ1-2	many	TRBD1	CASSYEGMAGGDSGNALDYGYTF	TGTGCCAGCAGTTACGAAGGAATGGCAGGGGGCGACAGTGGGAATGCCCTCGACTATGGCTACACCTTC
TRBV12-3/TRBV12-4	TRBJ1-2	few	TRBD1	CASSLTGTGKGYTF	TGTGCCAGCAGTCTGACCGGGACAGGGAAGGGCTACACCTTC
TRBV19	TRBJ1-1	.	.	CASSIAEGLNTEAFF	TGTGCCAGTAGTATTGCGGAGGGTTTGAACACTGAAGCTTTCTTT
TRBV7-2	TRBJ2-1	many	TRBD2	CASIISGGADEQFF	TGTGCCAGCATCATTAGCGGGGGGGCCGATGAGCAGTTCTTC
TRBV6-6	TRBJ1-5	few	TRBD1	CASRRDRGQGNQPQHF	TGTGCCAGCAGAAGGGACAGGGGGCAAGGGAATCAGCCCCAGCATTTT
TRBV27	TRBJ2-1	many	.	CASSLGLGGPNEQFF	TGTGCCAGCAGTTTAGGGCTAGGGGGGCCTAATGAGCAGTTCTTC
TRBV10-2	TRBJ2-2	.	.	CASSVAAAWELFF	TGCGCCAGCAGTGTCGCGGCGGCCTGGGAGCTGTTTTTT
TRBV2	TRBJ2-1	.	TRBD1	CASSNRDRYNEQFF	TGTGCCAGCAGTAACCGGGACAGATACAATGAGCAGTTCTTC
TRBV7-2	TRBJ2-5	many	TRBD1	CASSPGGPLTQETQYF	TGTGCCAGCAGCCCAGGGGGACCGCTAACCCAAGAGACCCAGTACTTC
TRBV20-1	TRBJ2-5	few	TRBD1	CSARNRGWETQYF	TGCAGTGCTAGAAACAGGGGCTGGGAGACCCAGTACTTC
TRBV6-5	TRBJ2-3	.	TRBD2	CASSYSAGGPSRTDTQYF	TGTGCCAGCAGTTACTCAGCGGGGGGGCCATCTAGGACAGATACGCAGTATTTT
TRBV28	TRBJ2-3	few	TRBD2	CASSLPGGLADLPTDTQYF	TGTGCCAGTAGTTTACCAGGGGGACTAGCGGATCTCCCCACAGATACGCAGTATTTT
TRBV7-2	TRBJ2-7	.	.	CASSFPDFYEQYF	TGTGCCAGCAGCTTCCCTGACTTCTACGAGCAGTACTTC
TRBV5-6	TRBJ2-7	.	.	CASSFGLTYEQYF	TGTGCCAGCAGCTTCGGACTTACCTACGAGCAGTACTTC
TRBV13	TRBJ2-1	few	TRBD2	CASSPIAGALYSSSYNEQFF	TGTGCCAGCAGCCCCATAGCGGGGGCCCTATATTCGAGCTCCTACAATGAGCAGTTCTTC
TRBV4-2	TRBJ1-1	.	.	CASSQDFVVNTEAFF	TGTGCCAGCAGCCAAGATTTTGTCGTGAACACTGAAGCTTTCTTT
TRBV7-2	TRBJ2-2	.	TRBD1	CASSLLTGRTGELFF	TGTGCCAGCAGTCTCCTGACAGGGAGAACCGGGGAGCTGTTTTTT
TRBV20-1	TRBJ1-2	once	.	CSAILGTPGHYTF	TGCAGTGCCATCCTTGGGACCCCGGGCCACTACACCTTC
TRBV7-6	TRBJ1-1	.	.	CASSSTRGEAFF	TGTGCCAGCAGCTCAACTCGGGGGGAAGCTTTCTTT
TRBV7-8	TRBJ2-1	few	.	CASIPTGKTNEQFF	TGTGCCAGCATCCCCACGGGAAAGACCAATGAGCAGTTCTTC
TRBV5-5	TRBJ1-1	few	.	CASSLRGVGSMNTEAFF	TGTGCCAGCAGCTTGAGGGGGGTGGGAAGCATGAACACTGAAGCTTTCTTT
TRBV19	TRBJ2-2	.	.	CASTPGSGELFF	TGTGCCAGTACCCCGGGGTCCGGGGAGCTGTTTTTT
TRBV12-3/TRBV12-4	TRBJ2-1	.	TRBD2	CASRISGGALDEQFF	TGTGCCAGCCGTATATCCGGGGGGGCATTGGATGAGCAGTTCTTC
TRBV4-1	TRBJ2-3	many	.	CASSQASRGGTDTQYF	TGCGCCAGCAGCCAAGCCTCCAGGGGGGGCACAGATACGCAGTATTTT
TRBV7-9	TRBJ1-1	.	TRBD1	CANTLTRDRTSF	TGTGCCAACACCCTAACCCGGGACAGAACCTCTTTT
TRBV4-1	TRBJ2-6	.	.	CASSQDQAGANVLTF	TGCGCCAGCAGCCAAGATCAGGCTGGGGCCAACGTCCTGACTTTC
TRBV2	TRBJ1-1	.	TRBD1	CATLGTGRTEAFF	TGTGCCACCCTTGGGACAGGGCGAACTGAAGCTTTCTTT
TRBV6-5	TRBJ1-2	few	.	CASSYSAQALYGYTF	TGTGCCAGCAGTTACTCGGCGCAAGCGCTCTATGGCTACACCTTC
TRBV7-9	TRBJ1-5	once	.	CASSKSWGQPQHF	TGTGCCAGCAGCAAGTCCTGGGGGCAGCCCCAGCATTTT
TRBV6-2/TRBV6-3	TRBJ2-4	.	.	CASSYSPTGRTIQYF	TGTGCCAGCAGTTACTCCCCGACAGGGAGGACCATTCAGTACTTC
TRBV7-6	TRBJ1-6	.	.	CASSPGEGASPLHF	TGTGCCAGCAGCCCGGGGGAGGGAGCCTCACCCCTCCACTTT
TRBV5-5	TRBJ1-2	few	TRBD1	CASSLGELAGGDGYTF	TGTGCCAGCAGCTTAGGCGAATTGGCAGGGGGCGATGGCTACACCTTC
TRBV19	TRBJ1-1	many	TRBD1	CASSAAGQNMNTEAFF	TGTGCCAGTAGTGCTGCGGGACAGAATATGAACACTGAAGCTTTCTTT
TRBV20-1	TRBJ2-1	few	.	CSSLRDSYNEQFF	TGCAGTTCCTTAAGAGACTCCTACAATGAGCAGTTCTTC
TRBV6-5	TRBJ2-1	.	TRBD2	CASSYFPGTSEGNEQFF	TGTGCCAGCAGTTACTTCCCCGGGACTAGCGAGGGGAATGAGCAGTTCTTC
TRBV4-1	TRBJ2-1	.	TRBD2	CASSQRTSGGPSSYNEQFF	TGCGCCAGCAGCCAACGGACTAGCGGGGGGCCGAGCTCCTACAATGAGCAGTTCTTC
TRBV7-2	TRBJ1-2	.	.	CTSSPAANYGYTF	TGTACCAGCAGCCCGGCTGCTAACTATGGCTACACCTTC
TRBV7-9	TRBJ2-2	many	TRBD1	CASRRTGANTGELFF	TGTGCCAGCCGACGGACAGGGGCGAACACCGGGGAGCTGTTTTTT
TRBV27	TRBJ2-1	few	.	CASRIGLYFNEQFF	TGTGCCAGCAGAATCGGACTTTATTTCAATGAGCAGTTCTTC
TRBV3-1	TRBJ2-1	many	TRBD2	CASSQNGLAGGEEFF	TGTGCCAGCAGCCAAAACGGACTAGCGGGGGGGGAGGAGTTCTTC
TRBV12-3/TRBV12-4	TRBJ1-2	many	.	CASSPGRVYGYTF	TGTGCCAGCAGCCCCGGAAGGGTCTATGGCTACACCTTC
TRBV9	TRBJ2-1	.	.	CASSVGGGQYNEQFF	TGTGCCAGCAGCGTAGGGGGAGGTCAGTACAATGAGCAGTTCTTC
TRBV7-2	TRBJ2-3	many	.	CASSFPVSAPTDTQYF	TGTGCCAGCAGCTTCCCGGTTTCGGCGCCAACAGATACGCAGTATTTT
TRBV6-1	TRBJ1-1	.	.	CASSEVEGTEAFF	TGTGCCAGCAGTGAAGTTGAGGGCACTGAAGCTTTCTTT
TRBV27	TRBJ1-2	.	TRBD1	CASSHGQGPNYGYTF	TGTGCCAGCAGTCACGGACAGGGGCCTAACTATGGCTACACCTTC